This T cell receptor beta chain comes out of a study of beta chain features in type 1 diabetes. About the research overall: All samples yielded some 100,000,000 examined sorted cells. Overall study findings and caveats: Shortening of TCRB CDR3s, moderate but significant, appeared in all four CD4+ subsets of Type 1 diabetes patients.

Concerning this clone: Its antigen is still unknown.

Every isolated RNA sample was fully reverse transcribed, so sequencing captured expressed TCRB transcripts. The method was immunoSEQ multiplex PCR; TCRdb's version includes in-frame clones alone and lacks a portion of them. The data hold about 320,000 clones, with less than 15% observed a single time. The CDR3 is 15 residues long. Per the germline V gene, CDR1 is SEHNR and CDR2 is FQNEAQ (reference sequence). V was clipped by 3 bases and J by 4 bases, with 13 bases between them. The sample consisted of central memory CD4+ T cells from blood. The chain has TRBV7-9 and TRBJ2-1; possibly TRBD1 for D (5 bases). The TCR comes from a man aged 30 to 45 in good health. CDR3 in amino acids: CASSFPDRTYNEQFF. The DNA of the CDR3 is TGTGCCAGCAGCTTTCCAGACCGGACATACAATGAGCAGTTCTTC. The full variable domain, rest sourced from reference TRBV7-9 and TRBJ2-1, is DTGVSQNPRHKITKRGQNVTFRCDPISEHNRLYWYRQTLGQGPEFLTYFQNEAQLEKSRLLSDRFSAERPKGSFSTLEIQRTEQGDSAMYLCASSFPDRTYNEQFFGPGTRLTVL.